Sequencing of this T cell receptor beta chain was carried out in a study of CD8 T cells in ankylosing spondylitis. Study-level points and caveats: Characteristic of ankylosing spondylitis blood, it appeared, was a TCR beta motif comprising roughly eight highly homologous variants. Disease-linked clones were CD8+ and relatively rare in peripheral blood. Some motif variants had been reported before (in reactive arthritis synovial fluid and blood). Matched ankylosing spondylitis synovial fluid reportedly showed significant enrichment of disease-linked clones.

The TCR beta libraries were generated through quantitative 5'-RACE incorporating molecular barcodes. Each CDR3 protein gets one entry after TCRdb re-called the 5' RACE reads with MiXCR. The data hold some 400,000 distinct CDR3 sequences, with around 22% observed a single time. The CDR3 sequence is 13 residues long. The germline gives CDR1 LNHNV, CDR2 YYDKDF (reference sequence). Trimming cost V 1 base and J 6 bases, with 9 bases left between them. This clonotype has just a few counts. Its antigen is as yet unknown. The receptor was isolated from a male donor with ankylosing spondylitis. This chain joins TRBV15 and TRBJ1-1, with D possibly TRBD1 on 6 matching bases. Sequences were obtained from blood, either unsorted or a sorted T cell fraction (not recorded which). The CDR3 loop reads CATSRAGAAEAFF. DNA of the CDR3: TGTGCCACCAGCAGAGCAGGGGCCGCTGAAGCTTTCTTT.